This TCR beta chain appears in the sequencing data of a study of molecular identifiers for immune sequencing clone quantification. Turning to the study itself: The replicate experiment used RNA from roughly 21,000 or 96,000 naive CD8 cells. This RNA was split into five aliquots, and four of them were sequenced.

This clonotype has more than one count but fewer than ten. As yet, its antigen is unknown. Points from the study as a whole: The study found clones above 20 RNA copies held over 98% of effector molecules and under 1% in naive cells.

In the sort, naive CD8 T cells were defined as CD8+CD4-CCR7+CD45RA+. It was with previously described methods and listed TCR primers that bulk TCR libraries were made. One entry per CDR3 protein results from TCRdb running MiXCR on the PCR reads. The data contain hundreds of thousands of distinct CDR3 sequences, 25% of them singletons. This CDR3 comprises 13 residues. Trimming pared 2 bases from V and 7 bases from J, leaving 12 bases between. The TCR sequence derives from a human donor in good health. Some libraries in this study had Jurkat cell RNA spiked in. The sample comprised naive CD8+ T cells from blood, with Jurkat cell RNA spiked in. Subset in this sample: FACS-sorted CD8+CD4-CCR7+CD45RA+ naive T cells. The rearrangement links TRBV12-3 or TRBV12-4 to TRBJ2-7, with D possibly TRBD2 on 7 matching bases. CDR3 DNA: TGTGCCAGCAGTTTAAACGGGGGGACAGAGCAGTACTTC. Protein sequence: CASSLNGGTEQYF.